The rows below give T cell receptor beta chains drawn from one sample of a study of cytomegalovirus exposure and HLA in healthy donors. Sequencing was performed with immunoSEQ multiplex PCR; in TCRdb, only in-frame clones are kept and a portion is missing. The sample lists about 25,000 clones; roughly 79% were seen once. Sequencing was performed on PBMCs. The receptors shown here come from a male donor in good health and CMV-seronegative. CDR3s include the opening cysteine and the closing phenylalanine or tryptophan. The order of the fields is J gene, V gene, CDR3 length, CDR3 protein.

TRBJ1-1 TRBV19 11 CATRVNTEAFF
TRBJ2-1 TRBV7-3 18 CASSLTRLAGGSYNEQFF
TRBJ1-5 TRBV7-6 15 CASSPRGQDNQPQHF
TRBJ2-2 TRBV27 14 CASSLQIAAGELFF
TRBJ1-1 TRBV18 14 CASSPQGRGTEAFF
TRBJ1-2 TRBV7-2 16 CASSPTGTGAYYGYTF
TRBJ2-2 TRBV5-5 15 CASSLVQGNTGELFF
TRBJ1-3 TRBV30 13 CAWRVLSGNTIYF
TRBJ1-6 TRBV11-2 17 CASSLATFRVNNSPLHF
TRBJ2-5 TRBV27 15 CASRTGANSQETQYF
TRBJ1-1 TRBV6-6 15 CASSYSEGWSTEAFF
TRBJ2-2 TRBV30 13 CAWSRQGTGELFF
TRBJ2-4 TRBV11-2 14 CASSGNRGWNIQYF
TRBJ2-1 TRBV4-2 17 CASSPRGASGGINEQFF
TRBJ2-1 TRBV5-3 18 CARSLSGPTRSPYNEQFF
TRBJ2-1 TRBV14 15 CASSQDGRTFNEQFF
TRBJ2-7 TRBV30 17 CAWSVLSDRGPTDEQYF
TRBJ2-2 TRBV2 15 CASKLRGASTGELFF
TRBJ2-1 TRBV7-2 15 CASSGSSGGGHEQFF
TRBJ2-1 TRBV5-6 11 CASSLQAEQFF
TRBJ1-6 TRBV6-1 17 CASSGPLDRDYNSPLHF
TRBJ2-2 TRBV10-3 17 CAIRDPGQGFVAGELFF
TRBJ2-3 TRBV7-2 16 CASGLAPVAGVDTQYF
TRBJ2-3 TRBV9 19 CASSVGLVRTSEDTDTQYF
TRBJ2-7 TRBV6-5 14 CASNPGGMPYEQYF
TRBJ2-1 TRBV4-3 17 CASSQAWEGAAYNEQFF
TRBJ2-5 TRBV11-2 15 CASSSPRQGQETQYF
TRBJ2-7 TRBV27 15 CASSPWGDRSYEQYF
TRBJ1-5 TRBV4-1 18 CASSQDQLRVRGNQPQHF
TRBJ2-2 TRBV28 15 CASSYRQGRTGELFF
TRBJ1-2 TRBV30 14 CAWIVGGSDYGYTF
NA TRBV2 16 CASSKVGTSGSYEQYF
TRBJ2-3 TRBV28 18 CASSSLPGLAGYTDTQYF